This T cell receptor beta chain was retrieved from a study of blood T cell repertoires in COVID-19. The wider study: Sources were T cells, B-cell-depleted T cells, or PBMCs; the material itself was cDNA or gDNA.

Trimming left V 4 bases short and J 7 bases short, with 17 bases between. The CDR3 is 14 residues long. CDR1 is SGHRS and CDR2 is YFSETQ in the germline V gene. Original processing notes: Amplification of reference gene primers provided the estimated nucleated cell counts. Produced via immunoSEQ multiplex PCR; TCRdb's table is partial and in-frame only. V and J calls and clone size are copied from that table; D and trimming were computed from the DNA. The repertoire includes fewer than 200,000 clones, approximately 77% of them detected once, and 15% to 20% sits in the top ten. The TCR comes from a man in his sixties who had recovered from COVID-19. Sequenced sample: PBMCs or T cells enriched from blood (not recorded which). This chain uses TRBV5-1 with TRBJ1-2; D perhaps matches TRBD1 (5 bases). The CDR3, as DNA: TGCGCCAGCAGCCCTTCCTCAGGGCGGCTTGGCTACACCTTC. It yields the protein CASSPSSGRLGYTF.